This T cell receptor beta chain was identified during a study of T-cell memory formation after mild COVID-19. TCRdb reanalysed the 5' RACE reads using MiXCR and keeps one entry per CDR3 protein. The repertoire holds approximately 500,000 distinct CDR3 sequences, with more than 20% as singletons. The source of this sequence is an adult woman who had mild COVID-19 (a few samples of this study predate the infection). Cell type and time point are not known. The specimen sequenced was PBMCs or a T cell subset sorted from them (not recorded which).

The CDR3 here is CASSPRTNLQATQYF. The CDR3 bases are TGTGCCAGCAGCCCCCGAACCAACCTGCAGGCGACCCAGTACTTC. The chain uses TRBV9 and TRBJ2-5; D unresolved. CDR1 and CDR2 (germline): SGDLS, YYNGEE. Trimming left V 4 bases short and J 7 bases short, with 20 bases between. This CDR3 contains 15 residues.